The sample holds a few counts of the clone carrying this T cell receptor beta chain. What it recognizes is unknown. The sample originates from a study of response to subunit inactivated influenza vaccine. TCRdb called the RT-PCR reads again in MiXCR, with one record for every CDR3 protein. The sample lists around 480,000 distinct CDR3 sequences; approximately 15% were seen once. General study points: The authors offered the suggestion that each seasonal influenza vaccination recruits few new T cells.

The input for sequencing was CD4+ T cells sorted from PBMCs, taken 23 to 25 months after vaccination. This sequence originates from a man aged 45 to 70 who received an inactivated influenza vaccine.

This CDR3 is CASSFGQVDYEQYF. CDR3 DNA: TGTGCCAGCAGTTTTGGACAAGTCGACTACGAGCAGTACTTC. The rearrangement joins TRBV12-3 or TRBV12-4 to TRBJ2-7; TRBD1 might be the D (5 bases). Trimming removed 3 bases from V and 3 bases from J, with 12 bases in between. The CDR3 loop spans 14 amino acids.